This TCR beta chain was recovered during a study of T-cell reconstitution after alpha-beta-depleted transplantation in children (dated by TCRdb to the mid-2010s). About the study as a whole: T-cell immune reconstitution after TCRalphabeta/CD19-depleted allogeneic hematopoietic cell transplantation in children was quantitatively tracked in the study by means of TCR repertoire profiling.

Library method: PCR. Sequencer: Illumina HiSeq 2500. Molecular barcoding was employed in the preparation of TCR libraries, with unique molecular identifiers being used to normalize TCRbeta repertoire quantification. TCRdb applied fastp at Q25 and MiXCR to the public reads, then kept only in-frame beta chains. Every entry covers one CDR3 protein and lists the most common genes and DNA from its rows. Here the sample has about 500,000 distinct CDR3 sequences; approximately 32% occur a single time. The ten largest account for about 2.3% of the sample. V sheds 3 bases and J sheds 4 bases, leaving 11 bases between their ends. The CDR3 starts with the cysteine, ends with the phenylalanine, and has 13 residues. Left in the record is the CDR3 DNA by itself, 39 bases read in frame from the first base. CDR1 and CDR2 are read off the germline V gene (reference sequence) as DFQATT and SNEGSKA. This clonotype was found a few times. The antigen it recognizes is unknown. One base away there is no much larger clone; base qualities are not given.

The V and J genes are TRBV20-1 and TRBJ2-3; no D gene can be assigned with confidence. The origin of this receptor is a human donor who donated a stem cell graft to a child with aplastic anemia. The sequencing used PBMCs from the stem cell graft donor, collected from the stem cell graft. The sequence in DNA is TGCAGTGCTAGTGGGATGCGCCCAGATACGCAGTATTTT. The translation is CSASGMRPDTQYF.